What follows describes a single T cell receptor beta chain. Its antigen is unknown. These data come from a study of cytomegalovirus exposure and HLA in healthy donors. Study in general: A subsequent analysis reported that the roughly 120 validation repertoires were produced on the same platform that had also been used for the roughly 700 first-cohort repertoires. Regarding the study as a whole: Most observed TCR sequences were rare, whereas some public TCRs were detected in many donors. There were a few CMV-associated chains whose specificity for CMV antigens was confirmed in vitro.

This CDR3 has 15 amino acids. Germline CDR1 and CDR2: SGHAT and FQNNGV. The junction had 3 bases not matched to a gene; V was cut back by 5 bases and J by 0 bases. Among the 110 or so subjects of the validation cohort, separate from the approximately 670-subject first cohort, were the donors. Some clones are missing from TCRdb's copy, which holds only in-frame ones; the method was immunoSEQ multiplex PCR. The profile shows approximately 180,000 clones, 86% of them singletons. Material for sequencing was PBMCs. This clonotype originated in a man younger than 35 in good health and CMV-seropositive. The chain has TRBV11-2 and TRBJ2-7; 11 bases match TRBD2. CDR3 coding DNA: TGTGCCAGCAGCAGAACTAGCGGGAGCTCCTACGAGCAGTACTTC. As protein: CASSRTSGSSYEQYF.